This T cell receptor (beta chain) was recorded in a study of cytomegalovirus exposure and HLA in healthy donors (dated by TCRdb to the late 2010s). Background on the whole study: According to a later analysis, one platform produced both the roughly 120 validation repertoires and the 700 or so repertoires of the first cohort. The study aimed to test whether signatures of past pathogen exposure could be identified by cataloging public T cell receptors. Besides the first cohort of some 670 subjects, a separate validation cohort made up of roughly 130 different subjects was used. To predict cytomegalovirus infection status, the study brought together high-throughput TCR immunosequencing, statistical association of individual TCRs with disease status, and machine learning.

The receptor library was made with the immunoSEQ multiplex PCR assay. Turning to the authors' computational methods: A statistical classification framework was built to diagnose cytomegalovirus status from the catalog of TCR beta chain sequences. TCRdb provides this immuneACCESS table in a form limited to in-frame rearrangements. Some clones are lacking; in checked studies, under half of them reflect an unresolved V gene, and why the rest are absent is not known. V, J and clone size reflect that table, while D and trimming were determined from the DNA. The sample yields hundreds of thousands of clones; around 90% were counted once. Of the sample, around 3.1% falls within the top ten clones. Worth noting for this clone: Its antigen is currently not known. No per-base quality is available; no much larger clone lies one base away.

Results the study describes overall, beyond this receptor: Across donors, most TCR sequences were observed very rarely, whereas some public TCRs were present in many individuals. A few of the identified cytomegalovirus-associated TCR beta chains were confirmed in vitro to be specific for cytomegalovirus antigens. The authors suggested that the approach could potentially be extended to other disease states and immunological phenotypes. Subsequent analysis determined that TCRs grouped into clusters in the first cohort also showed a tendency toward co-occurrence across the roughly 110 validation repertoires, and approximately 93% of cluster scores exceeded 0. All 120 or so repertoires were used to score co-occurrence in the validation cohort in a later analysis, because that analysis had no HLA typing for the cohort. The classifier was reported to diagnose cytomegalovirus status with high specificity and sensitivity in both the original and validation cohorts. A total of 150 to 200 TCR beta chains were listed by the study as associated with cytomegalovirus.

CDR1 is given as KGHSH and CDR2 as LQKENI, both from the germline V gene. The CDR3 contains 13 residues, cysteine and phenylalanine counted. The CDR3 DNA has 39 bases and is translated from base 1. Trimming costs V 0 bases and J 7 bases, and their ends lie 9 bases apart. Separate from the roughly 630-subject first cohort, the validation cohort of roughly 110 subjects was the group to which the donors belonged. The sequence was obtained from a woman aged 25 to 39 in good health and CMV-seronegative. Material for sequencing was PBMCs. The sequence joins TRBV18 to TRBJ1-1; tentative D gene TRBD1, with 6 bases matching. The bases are TGTGCCAGCTCACCACCACCAGGGGTTGAAGCTTTCTTT. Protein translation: CASSPPPGVEAFF.